This T cell receptor (beta chain) emerged from a study of early T cells in non-severe SARS-CoV-2 infection. Findings of the study overall: The matching step, a VDJdb search, favored anti-spike CD8 responses and missed private and CD4 specificities.

The CDR3 has 14 amino acids. The V end was cut by 4 bases, the J end by 6 bases, with 13 bases between. Germline CDR1 is MNHEY and CDR2 is SMNVEV (reference sequence). This clonotype was detected many times. Its antigen is as yet unknown. Individual cDNA molecules were tagged with unique molecular identifiers, the study reported. One entry per CDR3 protein results from TCRdb running MiXCR on the 5' RACE reads. The profile shows tens of thousands of distinct CDR3 sequences, approximately 9.2% of them singletons. This chain links TRBV27 with TRBJ1-5; D uncertain. This TCR was sampled from an adult who was a healthcare worker with PCR-confirmed SARS-CoV-2 infection or an uninfected control (not recorded which). The sequencing sample was made of whole blood. The DNA of the CDR3 is TGTGCCAGCAGTTCAGCGGGAAGGGTTCAGCCCCAGCATTTT. Translation: CASSSAGRVQPQHF.